The 31 T cell receptor beta chains below all came from one sample that was sequenced in a study of blood T cell repertoires in COVID-19. Clones were read by immunoSEQ multiplex PCR, and TCRdb kept only the in-frame ones, dropping some. The sample includes 85,000 to 95,000 clones, 85% to 90% of them seen just once. Sequences were obtained from peripheral blood. The receptor set was obtained from an elderly woman with active COVID-19.

The J gene is TRBJ2-2, the V gene TRBV27; D not certain. Per germline, CDR1 MNHEY and CDR2 SMNVEV (reference sequence). V lost 2 bases, J lost 0 bases, and 10 bases lay in between. The length of the CDR3 is 16 residues. The CDR3 sequence: CASSLNGPTNTGELFF. CDR3 DNA sequence: TGTGCCAGCAGTTTAAATGGGCCCACGAACACCGGGGAGCTGTTTTTT.

The sample holds one count of this clone. The chain joins TRBV5-6 to TRBJ1-4; D is undetermined. V gave up 2 bases and J gave up 0 bases, with 8 bases separating them. The germline gives CDR1 SGHDT, CDR2 YYEEEE. This CDR3 has 15 amino acids. The CDR3 nucleotides are TGTGCCAGCAGCTTCCAGCTAGCAACTAATGAAAAACTGTTTTTT. It yields the protein CASSFQLATNEKLFF.

The chain combines TRBV11-2 with TRBJ2-5; 8 bases fit TRBD2. CDR3 length equals 15 residues. V shed 3 bases, J shed 2 bases, and the junction held 5 bases outside the gene matches. CDR1 is SGHAT, CDR2 FQNNGV, per germline. The CDR3 sequence: CASSFAGGWQETQYF. Here the CDR3 DNA reads TGTGCCAGCAGCTTTGCGGGAGGTTGGCAAGAGACCCAGTACTTC. Full variable domain (missing parts from reference TRBV11-2 and TRBJ2-5): EAGVAQSPRYKIIEKRQSVAFWCNPISGHATLYWYQQILGQGPKLLIQFQNNGVVDDSQLPKDRFSAERLKGVDSTLKIQPAKLEDSAVYLCASSFAGGWQETQYFGPGTRLLVL.

The J gene is TRBJ1-4, the V gene TRBV6-6, with 8 bases identical to TRBD1. V shed 6 bases and J 8 bases; nucleotides not matched to a gene: 8. The CDR3 runs to 14 residues. Germline V CDR1 and CDR2: MNHNY, SVGAGI (reference sequence). The CDR3: CASSSMTGEEKLFF. CDR3 in DNA: TGTGCCAGCAGCTCAATGACAGGGGAGGAAAAACTGTTTTTT.

The chain recombines TRBV28 with TRBJ2-7; no definite D call. There are 11 residues in the CDR3. Germline CDR1 and CDR2: MDHEN and SYDVKM. Trimming stripped 7 bases from V and 3 bases from J, with 7 bases between. The CDR3 spells CASKKLYEQYF. The CDR3 DNA reads TGTGCCAGCAAGAAGCTCTACGAGCAGTACTTC.

The chain couples TRBV14 to TRBJ2-2; D not certain. The CDR3 contains 14 residues. V lost 1 base and J lost 2, with 5 bases in between. Germline CDR1 and CDR2: SGHDN and FVKESK. In DNA, the CDR3 is TGTGCCAGCAGCCAAGTACTAAACACCGGGGAGCTGTTTTTT. Its protein is CASSQVLNTGELFF.

The rearrangement joins TRBV19 to TRBJ2-5; D might be TRBD2 (6 bases). V was shortened by 3 bases and J by 5 bases, with 16 bases between the two germline ends. The V gene's germline CDR1 is LNHDA and CDR2 SQIVND (reference sequence). The CDR3 loop spans 15 amino acids. The CDR3 nucleotides read TGTGCCAGTAGTATTACGGGGGTCGGAAGGGAGACCCAGTACTTC. Amino acids: CASSITGVGRETQYF.

This clone was picked up one time. The rearrangement joins TRBV9 to TRBJ2-3; TRBD2 is a possible D gene (6 bases). Germline CDR1 reads SGDLS; CDR2 reads YYNGEE. This CDR3 spans 14 amino acids. The V end was cut by 3 bases, the J end by 2 bases, with 10 bases between. The CDR3, as DNA: TGTGCCAGCAGCGGTAGCGGTAACACAGATACGCAGTATTTT. Protein sequence: CASSGSGNTDTQYF.

The rearrangement joins TRBV20-1 to TRBJ2-6; 7 nucleotides align to TRBD2. In germline, CDR1 is DFQATT, CDR2 SNEGSKA (reference sequence). There are 17 residues in the CDR3. The ends lost 3 bases at V and 3 bases at J; junction bases unmatched: 11. The CDR3 protein is CSASVGGRVHGANVLTF. The CDR3 region has the DNA TGCAGTGCTAGTGTGGGCGGGAGAGTACATGGGGCCAACGTCCTGACTTTC.

The J gene is TRBJ1-6, the V gene TRBV21-1. TRBV21-1 is labeled a pseudogene. The CDR3 runs to 13 residues. The CDR3 DNA follows: TGTGCCAGCAGCCACTGGGGGGGATCACCCCTCCACTTT. As protein: CASSHWGGSPLHF.

The chain carries TRBV7-3 and TRBJ2-5; the match to TRBD2 covers 11 bases. V shed 5 bases, J shed 3 bases, and the junction held 2 bases outside the gene matches. The CDR3 has 14 amino acids. The germline V gene encodes CDR1 SGHTA and CDR2 FQGTGA. The CDR3 sequence: CASSTGLAEETQYF. The CDR3 DNA reads as TGTGCCAGCAGCACGGGACTAGCGGAAGAGACCCAGTACTTC.

This clone is a singleton in its sample. This chain links TRBV9 with TRBJ1-2; D is unclear. This CDR3 contains 11 residues. Trimming took off 3 bases at V and 9 bases at J, with 9 bases between the two ends. Germline lookup yields CDR1 SGDLS and CDR2 YYNGEE. The CDR3 sequence is CASSAAKSYTF. Written as DNA, the CDR3 is TGTGCCAGCAGCGCCGCGAAGAGCTACACCTTC.

In DNA form, the CDR3 reads TGTGCCAGCAGCTTGGGAGCAGGGACTAGGGATTCACCCCTCCACTTT. Translation: CASSLGAGTRDSPLHF. The rearrangement joins TRBV5-4 to TRBJ1-6, with TRBD1 as a possible D gene (5 bases). The CDR3 spans 16 residues. Trimming left V 0 bases short and J 8 bases short, with 15 bases between. Germline V gene sequence: CDR1 SGHNT, CDR2 YYREEE (reference sequence).

This clone was observed a few times. V usage is TRBV5-1 and J usage is TRBJ2-2, with 11 bases that match TRBD1. CDR1 and CDR2 from the germline V gene are SGHRS and YFSETQ. There are 18 residues in the CDR3. Trimming removed 4 bases from V and 3 bases from J; junction bases left unmatched: 11. The DNA for the CDR3 is TGCGCCAGCAGCCCTTTTGGGACAGGGGGGAAGGACACCGGGGAGCTGTTTTTT. This gives the protein CASSPFGTGGKDTGELFF.

CDR3 sequence (DNA): TGTGCCAGCAGCATGACGGCGGGAGGCTACGAGCAGTACTTC. Its translation is CASSMTAGGYEQYF. The J gene is TRBJ2-7, the V gene TRBV7-8; 8 bases are shared with TRBD2. CDR3 length: 14 amino acids. The V gene's germline CDR1 is SGHVS and CDR2 FQNEAQ. V was pared by 5 bases and J by 3 bases, with 6 bases of the junction left unmatched.

The J gene is TRBJ2-2, the V gene TRBV9, with 7 bases matching TRBD2. Germline lookup yields CDR1 SGDLS and CDR2 YYNGEE. The CDR3 contains 17 residues. Unmatched junction bases numbered 6, after V lost 0 bases and J lost 1 base. CDR3 in DNA: TGTGCCAGCAGCGTAGGGTGGGGGAGGGAGAACACCGGGGAGCTGTTTTTT. Translating gives CASSVGWGRENTGELFF.

The J gene is TRBJ2-1, the V gene TRBV28; D remains ambiguous. This CDR3 has 12 residues. V shed 4 bases and J shed 4 bases, with 5 bases lying between them. CDR1 is MDHEN and CDR2 is SYDVKM in the germline V gene. The CDR3, as DNA: TGTGCCAGCAGTTCTCTGTACAATGAGCAGTTCTTC. Residues: CASSSLYNEQFF. Complete variable domain (other parts from reference TRBV28 and TRBJ2-1): DVKVTQSSRYLVKRTGEKVFLECVQDMDHENMFWYRQDPGLGLRLIYFSYDVKMKEKGDIPEGYSVSREKKERFSLILESASTNQTSMYLCASSSLYNEQFFGPGTRLTVL.

The genes are TRBV29-1 and TRBJ2-3, with D maybe TRBD1 (5 bases). Germline V gene lookup returns CDR1 SQVTM and CDR2 ANQGSEA. The CDR3 covers 13 residues. Between the trimmed V and J ends, which lost 5 bases and 4 bases, there was a span of 13 bases. The CDR3 DNA follows: TGCAGCGTTAGGGCAGGGTATCCAGATACGCAGTATTTT. Amino acids: CSVRAGYPDTQYF.

The chain joins TRBV5-1 to TRBJ2-3; D is perhaps TRBD2 (6 bases). The germline V gene encodes CDR1 SGHRS and CDR2 YFSETQ. The CDR3 totals 15 residues. Trimming took 1 base from V and 5 from J, leaving 14 bases between them. CDR3 bases: TGCGCCAGCAGCTTGAGCCCCGGGAGTGGAGATACGCAGTATTTT. It yields the protein CASSLSPGSGDTQYF.

V gene TRBV28 combines with J gene TRBJ2-1; the D gene is possibly TRBD1 (5 bases). CDR1 MDHEN and CDR2 SYDVKM come from the germline V gene. Deletions cut 4 bases from V and 6 bases from J, with 13 bases between. The CDR3 has 14 residues. The CDR3 nucleotides are TGTGCCAGCAGTTCGGCAGGGCTTCTCAATGAGCAGTTCTTC. Its protein is CASSSAGLLNEQFF. Supplemented by reference TRBV28 and TRBJ2-1, the full variable domain reads DVKVTQSSRYLVKRTGEKVFLECVQDMDHENMFWYRQDPGLGLRLIYFSYDVKMKEKGDIPEGYSVSREKKERFSLILESASTNQTSMYLCASSSAGLLNEQFFGPGTRLTVL.

CDR3 protein: CASSLFGGDTQYF. CDR3 DNA sequence: TGTGCCAGCAGCTTATTCGGGGGAGATACGCAGTATTTT. This chain links TRBV7-9 with TRBJ2-3; a weak D match, TRBD2 (6 bases). The CDR3 runs to 13 residues. V was shortened by 2 bases and J by 5 bases, with 8 bases between the two germline ends. The V gene's germline CDR1 is SEHNR and CDR2 FQNEAQ (reference sequence). Full variable domain (missing parts from reference TRBV7-9 and TRBJ2-3): DTGVSQNPRHKITKRGQNVTFRCDPISEHNRLYWYRQTLGQGPEFLTYFQNEAQLEKSRLLSDRFSAERPKGSFSTLEIQRTEQGDSAMYLCASSLFGGDTQYFGPGTRLTVL.

The chain carries TRBV19 and TRBJ2-3; 8 bases line up with TRBD2. CDR3 length equals 16 residues. Looked up from germline, CDR1 is LNHDA and CDR2 is SQIVND (reference sequence). Unmatched junction bases numbered 8, after V lost 6 bases and J lost 0 bases. The CDR3 nucleotides are TGTGCCAGTAGATTAGCGGGGTCGACTAGCACAGATACGCAGTATTTT. Protein sequence: CASRLAGSTSTDTQYF.

The chain uses TRBV5-4 and TRBJ2-3, with D unresolved. The CDR3 is 15 amino acids. Germline V gene sequence: CDR1 SGHNT, CDR2 YYREEE (reference sequence). V was shortened by 2 bases and J by 9 bases, with 19 bases between the two germline ends. CDR3 DNA sequence: TGTGCCAGCAGCTTCGGAGCCTCCCCCACTGGGACGCAGTATTTT. Amino acid sequence: CASSFGASPTGTQYF.

This sequence joins TRBV24-1 and TRBJ2-7; D is perhaps TRBD1 (6 bases). Per germline, CDR1 KGHDR and CDR2 SFDVKD. There are 14 residues in the CDR3. V dropped 4 bases and J dropped 9 bases, with 18 bases sitting between them. Here the CDR3 reads CATSDLPHREGQYF. In DNA, the CDR3 is TGTGCCACCAGTGACTTGCCACACAGGGAAGGGCAGTACTTC.

V is TRBV2 and J is TRBJ2-3; D unresolved. CDR3 length equals 13 residues. Trimming removed 1 base at V and 5 bases at J, with 7 bases between. Germline CDR1 SNHLY, CDR2 FYNNEI. CDR3 coding DNA: TGTGCCAGCAGTGAAGGAGTAGTAGATACGCAGTATTTT. It is translated as CASSEGVVDTQYF. The full variable domain, in which reference TRBV2 and TRBJ2-3 provide the parts outside the CDR3, is EPEVTQTPSHQVTQMGQEVILRCVPISNHLYFYWYRQILGQKVEFLVSFYNNEISEKSEIFDDQFSVERPDGSNFTLKIRSTKLEDSAMYFCASSEGVVDTQYFGPGTRLTVL.

In nucleotides, the CDR3 is TGTGCCAGCAGTTACTCGATGGGGGGGTTAAGTTCACCCCTCCACTTT. It specifies CASSYSMGGLSSPLHF. The chain is built from TRBV6-6 and TRBJ1-6; possibly TRBD1 for D (5 bases). The CDR3 contains 16 residues. Germline lookup yields CDR1 MNHNY and CDR2 SVGAGI (reference sequence). V was clipped by 0 bases and J by 9 bases, with 15 bases between them.

The chain joins TRBV3-1 (or the pseudogene TRBV3-2) to TRBJ2-5; D is perhaps TRBD2 (7 bases). Germline V gene lookup returns CDR1 LGHDT and CDR2 YNNKEL (reference sequence). Trimming shortened V by 5 bases and J by 5 bases, and 21 bases separated the two germline ends. The CDR3 has 16 amino acids. In DNA form, the CDR3 reads TGTGCCAGCAGCTACGGACCACTAGCGAGGGGGGAGACCCAGTACTTC. Translation: CASSYGPLARGETQYF.

The table lists this clone with a count of one. The J gene is TRBJ2-3, the V gene TRBV9, with 8 bases matching TRBD2. The CDR3 is 16 amino acids. The V segment lost 0 bases and the J segment 8 bases; nucleotides outside the gene matches: 11. Germline V lookup: CDR1 SGDLS, CDR2 YYNGEE. This chain's CDR3 is CASSVAGLGPGVTQYF. Written as DNA, the CDR3 is TGTGCCAGCAGCGTAGCGGGACTAGGGCCGGGGGTTACGCAGTATTTT.

This chain joins TRBV5-1 and TRBJ2-2; TRBD1 matches 10 bases. Trimming removed 3 bases from V and 6 bases from J; junction bases left unmatched: 5. This CDR3 has 15 amino acids. The germline V gene has CDR1 SGHRS and CDR2 YFSETQ. CDR3 sequence (DNA): TGCGCCAGCAGCTCCCGGGACAGGGGATCCGGGGAGCTGTTTTTT. Amino acids: CASSSRDRGSGELFF. Combining the CDR3 with reference TRBV5-1 and TRBJ2-2 gives the whole variable domain KAGVTQTPRYLIKTRGQQVTLSCSPISGHRSVSWYQQTPGQGLQFLFEYFSETQRNKGNFPGRFSGRQFSNSRSEMNVSTLELGDSALYLCASSSRDRGSGELFFGEGSRLTVL.

The chain carries TRBV7-2 and TRBJ1-1; D is undetermined. This CDR3 spans 12 amino acids. The germline CDR1 and CDR2 sequences are SGHTA and FQGNSA. Trimming shortened V by 5 bases and J by 6 bases, and 10 bases separated the two germline ends. In DNA form, the CDR3 reads TGTGCCAGCAGCCCGGGAAGGTCTGAAGCTTTCTTT. This encodes CASSPGRSEAFF.

The chain is built from TRBV9 and TRBJ2-1; D not resolved. The germline V gene has CDR1 SGDLS and CDR2 YYNGEE. V was pared by 4 bases and J by 7 bases, with 9 bases between. There are 12 residues in the CDR3. In DNA, the CDR3 is TGTGCCAGCAGCTCCTCGCTAAATGAGCAGTTCTTC. Translation gives CASSSSLNEQFF.